This T cell receptor beta chain was recorded in a study of blood T cells in healthy people across ages. The wider study: Every two T cells gave about one barcoded beta molecule via template switching. Study results and limitations: Percentage of naive T cells showed a strong correlation with TCR beta diversity.

CDR1 is SGHRS, CDR2 YFSETQ, per germline. V lost 4 bases, J lost 6 bases, and 8 bases stayed unmatched. CDR3 size: 14 residues. Next came a second PCR, run for about 7 to 12 cycles, which used a sample-barcoded 5' primer along with a J-beta primer mix. TCRdb reprocessed the 5' RACE reads via MiXCR and lists one record per CDR3 protein. This table has about 580,000 distinct CDR3 sequences, 40% to 55% appearing once. This clonotype has ten or more counts. Antigen specificity is unknown. Samples each had at least 5 micrograms of total RNA extracted. This chain uses TRBV5-1 with TRBJ2-7; 9 bases agree with TRBD1. The sequenced sample consisted of blood. The TCR sequence derives from a man older than 75 in good health. As DNA, the CDR3 is TGCGCCAGCAGCGCCCAACAGGGGGCCGGCGAGCAGTACTTC. Translation gives CASSAQQGAGEQYF.